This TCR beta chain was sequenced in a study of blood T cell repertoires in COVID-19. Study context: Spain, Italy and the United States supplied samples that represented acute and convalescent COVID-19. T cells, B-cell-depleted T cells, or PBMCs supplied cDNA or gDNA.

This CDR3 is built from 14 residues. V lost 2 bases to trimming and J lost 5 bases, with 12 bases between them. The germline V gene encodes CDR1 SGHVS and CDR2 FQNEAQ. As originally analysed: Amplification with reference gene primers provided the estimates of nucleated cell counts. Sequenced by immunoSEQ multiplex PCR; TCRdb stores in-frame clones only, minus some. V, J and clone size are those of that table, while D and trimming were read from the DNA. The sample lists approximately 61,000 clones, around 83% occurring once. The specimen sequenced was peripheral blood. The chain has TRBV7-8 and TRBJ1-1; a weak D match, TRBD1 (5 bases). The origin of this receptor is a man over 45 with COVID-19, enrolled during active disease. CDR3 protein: CASSLLRVGTEAFF. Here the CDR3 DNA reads TGTGCCAGCAGCTTACTCAGGGTCGGGACTGAAGCTTTCTTT. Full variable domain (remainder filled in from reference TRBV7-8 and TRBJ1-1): GAGVSQSPRYKVAKRGQDVALRCDPISGHVSLFWYQQALGQGPEFLTYFQNEAQLDKSGLPSDRFFAERPEGSVSTLKIQRTQQEDSAVYLCASSLLRVGTEAFFGQGTRLTVV.